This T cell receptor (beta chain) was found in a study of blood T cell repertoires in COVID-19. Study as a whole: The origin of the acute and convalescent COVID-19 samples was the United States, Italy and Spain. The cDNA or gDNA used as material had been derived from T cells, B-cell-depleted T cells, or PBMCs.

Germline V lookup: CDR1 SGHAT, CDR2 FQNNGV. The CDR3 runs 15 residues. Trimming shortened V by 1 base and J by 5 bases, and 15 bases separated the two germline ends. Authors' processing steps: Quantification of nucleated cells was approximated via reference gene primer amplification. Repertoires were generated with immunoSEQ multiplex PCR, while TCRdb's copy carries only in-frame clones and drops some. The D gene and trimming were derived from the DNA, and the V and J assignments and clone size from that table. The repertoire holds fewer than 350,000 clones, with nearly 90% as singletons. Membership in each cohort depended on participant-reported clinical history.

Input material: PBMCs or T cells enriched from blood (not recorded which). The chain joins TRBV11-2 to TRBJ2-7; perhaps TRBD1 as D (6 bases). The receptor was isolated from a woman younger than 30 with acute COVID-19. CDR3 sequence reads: CASSLVFRGDNEQYF. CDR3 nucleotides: TGTGCCAGCAGCTTAGTTTTCAGGGGTGACAACGAGCAGTACTTC.